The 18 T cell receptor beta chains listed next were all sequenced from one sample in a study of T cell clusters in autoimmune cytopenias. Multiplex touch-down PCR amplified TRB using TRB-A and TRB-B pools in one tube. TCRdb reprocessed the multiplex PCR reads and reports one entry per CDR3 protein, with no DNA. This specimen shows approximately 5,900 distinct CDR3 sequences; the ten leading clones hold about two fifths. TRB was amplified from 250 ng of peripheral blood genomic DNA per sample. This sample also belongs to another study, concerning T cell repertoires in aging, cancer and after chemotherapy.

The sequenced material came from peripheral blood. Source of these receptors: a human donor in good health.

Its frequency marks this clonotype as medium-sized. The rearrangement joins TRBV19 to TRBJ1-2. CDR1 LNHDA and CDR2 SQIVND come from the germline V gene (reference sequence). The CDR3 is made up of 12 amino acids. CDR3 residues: CASSSWTYGYTF.

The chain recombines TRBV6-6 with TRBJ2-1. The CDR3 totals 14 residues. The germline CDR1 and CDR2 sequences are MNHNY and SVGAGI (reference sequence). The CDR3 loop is CASSYSGVKETQFF.

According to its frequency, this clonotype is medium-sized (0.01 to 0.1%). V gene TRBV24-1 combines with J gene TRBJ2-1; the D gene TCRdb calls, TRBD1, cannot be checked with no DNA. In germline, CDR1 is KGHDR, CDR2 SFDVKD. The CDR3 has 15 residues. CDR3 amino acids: CATSDYGTGGNEQFF.

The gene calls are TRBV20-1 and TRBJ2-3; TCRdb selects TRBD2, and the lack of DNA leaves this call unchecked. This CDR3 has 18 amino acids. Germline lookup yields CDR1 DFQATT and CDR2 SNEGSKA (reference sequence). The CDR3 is CSASATGLAGAGTDTQYF.

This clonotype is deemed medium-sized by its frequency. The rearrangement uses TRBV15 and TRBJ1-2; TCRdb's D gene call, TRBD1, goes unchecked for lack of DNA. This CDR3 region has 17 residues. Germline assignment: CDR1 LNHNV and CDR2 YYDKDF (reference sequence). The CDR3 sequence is CATSRDSWTEINYGYTF.

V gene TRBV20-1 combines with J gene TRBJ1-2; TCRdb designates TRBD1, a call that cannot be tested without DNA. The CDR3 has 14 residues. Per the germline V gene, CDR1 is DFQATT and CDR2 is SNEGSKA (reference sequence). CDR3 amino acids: CSASRLTGSYGYTF.

CDR3: CASSSTGGNTEAFF. The V and J genes are TRBV7-9 and TRBJ1-1; as DNA is missing, the TRBD1 call by TCRdb cannot be tested. The CDR3 is 14 amino acids. Germline assignment: CDR1 SEHNR and CDR2 FQNEAQ (reference sequence). Full variable domain (outside the CDR3, taken from reference TRBV7-9 and TRBJ1-1): DTGVSQNPRHKITKRGQNVTFRCDPISEHNRLYWYRQTLGQGPEFLTYFQNEAQLEKSRLLSDRFSAERPKGSFSTLEIQRTEQGDSAMYLCASSSTGGNTEAFFGQGTRLTVV.

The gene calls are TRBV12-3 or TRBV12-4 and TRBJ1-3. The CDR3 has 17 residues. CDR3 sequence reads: CASSPTGSWYSGNTIYF.

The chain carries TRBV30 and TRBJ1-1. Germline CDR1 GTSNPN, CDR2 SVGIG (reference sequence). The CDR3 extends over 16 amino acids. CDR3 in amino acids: CAWSAPYGLMNTEAFF.

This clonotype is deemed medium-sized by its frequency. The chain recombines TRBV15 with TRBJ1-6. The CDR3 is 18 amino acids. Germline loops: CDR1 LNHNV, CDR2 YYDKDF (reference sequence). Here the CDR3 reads CATSRDRAPGPLGSPLHF.

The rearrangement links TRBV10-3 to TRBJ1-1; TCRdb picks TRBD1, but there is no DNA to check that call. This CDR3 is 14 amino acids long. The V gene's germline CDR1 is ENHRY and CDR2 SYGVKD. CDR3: CAISSGGGDTEAFF.

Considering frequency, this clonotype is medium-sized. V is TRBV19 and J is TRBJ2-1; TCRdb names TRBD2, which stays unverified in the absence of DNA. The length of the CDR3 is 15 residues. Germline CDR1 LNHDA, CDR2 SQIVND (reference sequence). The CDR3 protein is CASRLAGANYNEQFF.

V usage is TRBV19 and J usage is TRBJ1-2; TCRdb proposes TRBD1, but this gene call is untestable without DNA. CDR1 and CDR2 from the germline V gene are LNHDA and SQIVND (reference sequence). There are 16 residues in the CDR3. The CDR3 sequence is CASSVRGTGSDYGYTF.

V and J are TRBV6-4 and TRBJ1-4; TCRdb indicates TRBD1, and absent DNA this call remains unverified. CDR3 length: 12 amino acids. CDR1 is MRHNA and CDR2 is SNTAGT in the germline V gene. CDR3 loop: CASRDRGEKLFF.

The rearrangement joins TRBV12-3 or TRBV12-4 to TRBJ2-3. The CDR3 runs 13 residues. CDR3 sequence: CASTLLSTDTQYF.

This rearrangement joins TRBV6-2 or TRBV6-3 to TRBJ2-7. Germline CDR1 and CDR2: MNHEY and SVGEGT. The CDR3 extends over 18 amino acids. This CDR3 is CASSNREDWYPDEYEQYF.

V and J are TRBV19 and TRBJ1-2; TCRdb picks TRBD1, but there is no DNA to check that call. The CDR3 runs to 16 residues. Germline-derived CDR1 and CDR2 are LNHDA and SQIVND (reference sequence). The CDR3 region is CASSATGTGSDYGYTF.

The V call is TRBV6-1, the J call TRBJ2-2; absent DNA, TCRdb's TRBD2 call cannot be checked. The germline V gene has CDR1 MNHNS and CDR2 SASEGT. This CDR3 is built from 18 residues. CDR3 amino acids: CASRIMADFLTNTGELFF.